These 5 T cell receptor beta chains originate from one sample sequenced in a study of PD-1 blockade in mismatch repair-deficient tumors. Repertoires were generated with immunoSEQ multiplex PCR, while TCRdb's copy carries only in-frame clones and drops some. The data show 15,000 to 20,000 clones, roughly 84% seen once. The sample consisted of PBMCs, taken less than 25 weeks after starting pembrolizumab. The source is an adult with mismatch repair-deficient cancer.

The chain is built from TRBV2 and TRBJ2-7; D gene ambiguous. Deletions cut 6 bases from V and 2 bases from J, with 8 bases between. Germline CDR1 reads SNHLY; CDR2 reads FYNNEI. CDR3 length: 12 residues. The CDR3 sequence: CASRWPTYEQYF. The CDR3 bases are TGTGCCAGCAGATGGCCAACCTACGAGCAGTACTTC.

V is TRBV30 and J is TRBJ1-1; no clear D. Germline CDR1 and CDR2: GTSNPN and SVGIG (reference sequence). The CDR3 consists of 13 residues. Trimming shortened V by 8 bases and J by 3 bases, and 16 bases separated the two germline ends. CDR3 loop: CATALGLDTEAFF. The CDR3 region has the DNA TGTGCCACCGCCCTCGGTCTGGACACTGAAGCTTTCTTT.

The chain has TRBV28 and TRBJ1-1; TRBD1 aligns across 7 bases. The junction had 6 bases not matched to a gene; V was cut back by 3 bases and J by 2 bases. Germline V gene lookup returns CDR1 MDHEN and CDR2 SYDVKM. The CDR3 sequence is 15 residues long. The CDR3 region has the DNA TGTGCCAGCAGTTTTATGGGACAGCAAAACACTGAAGCTTTCTTT. This translates into CASSFMGQQNTEAFF.

This clone has a single count. The chain joins TRBV7-3 to TRBJ2-1, with TRBD2 matching 10 bases. Trimming removed 2 bases from V and 4 bases from J; junction bases left unmatched: 2. Germline V gene data show CDR1 as SGHTA and CDR2 as FQGTGA. The CDR3 has 15 residues. DNA for the CDR3: TGTGCCAGCAGCTTAGGACTAGCGGCGTACAATGAGCAGTTCTTC. Its protein product is CASSLGLAAYNEQFF.

This clone was seen only once. The chain couples TRBV20-1 to TRBJ2-7; the match to TRBD2 covers 9 bases. The CDR3 runs 11 residues. Trimming cost V 8 bases and J 4 bases; bases outside gene matches: 3. Germline CDR1 DFQATT, CDR2 SNEGSKA (reference sequence). The CDR3 DNA follows: TGCAGTATAGCGGGAGAATACGAGCAGTACTTC. Translation: CSIAGEYEQYF.